Included here is one T cell receptor (beta chain) sequence, with context. The CDR3 runs 12 residues. Per the germline V gene, CDR1 is LNHDA and CDR2 is SQIVND (reference sequence). The V and J ends lost 6 bases and 3 bases respectively, with 6 bases between them. Regarding time point: 2014-2015 season, 7 days after vaccination. Profiling relied on immunoSEQ multiplex PCR, and the TCRdb table lists in-frame clones only, not all of them. The sample has several thousand clones, over 65% seen once. These data are taken from a study of follicular helper T cells after annual influenza vaccination. This sequence originates from an adult who received the influenza vaccine. Sequences were derived from CXCR5+ CD38- circulating T follicular helper cells from blood, sampled 7 days after influenza vaccination. Regarding subset: circulating Tfh, non-naive CD4+CXCR5+PD-1+ (ICOS+CD38+ or ICOS-CD38-). The chain has TRBV19 and TRBJ1-5; D gene ambiguous. The CDR3, as DNA: TGTGCCAGTAGACTCCCCAATCAGCCCCAGCATTTT. Its protein product is CASRLPNQPQHF. The variable domain in full, with the rest retrieved from reference TRBV19 and TRBJ1-5, is DGGITQSPKYLFRKEGQNVTLSCEQNLNHDAMYWYRQDPGQGLRLIYYSQIVNDFQKGDIAEGYSVSREKKESFPLTVTSAQKNPTAFYLCASRLPNQPQHFGDGTRLSIL.